These 2 T cell receptor beta chains came from one sample sequenced in a study of Graves' ophthalmopathy and Graves' hyperthyroidism. Amplification from RNA transcripts yielded the TCR beta CDR3 regions. Amplification began with first-round RT-PCR using HTBI primers, then second-round multiplex PCR was performed. From the multiplex PCR reads, TCRdb called clonotypes with MiXCR, one entry per CDR3 protein. Among 900,000 to 1,200,000 distinct CDR3 sequences listed, 35% to 40% were seen once. The sample consisted of peripheral blood or thyroid tissue (not recorded which). The receptors were gathered from an adult man with Graves' hyperthyroidism.

The chain uses TRBV7-2 and TRBJ2-3, with D possibly TRBD1 on 6 matching bases. V lost 5 bases, J lost 6 bases, and 12 bases lay in between. CDR1 is SGHTA and CDR2 is FQGNSA in the germline V gene. This CDR3 has 13 amino acids. CDR3 nucleotides: TGTGCCAGCAGCCCACAGGGTCGGGATACGCAGTATTTT. It translates to CASSPQGRDTQYF. Variable domain in full (rest from reference TRBV7-2 and TRBJ2-3): GAGVSQSPSNKVTEKGKDVELRCDPISGHTALYWYRQSLGQGLEFLIYFQGNSAPDKSGLPSDRFSAERTGGSVSTLTIQRTQQEDSAVYLCASSPQGRDTQYFGPGTRLTVL.

This chain joins TRBV6-2 or TRBV6-3 and TRBJ1-2, with D perhaps TRBD1 (5 bases). The CDR3 has 16 residues. Germline lookup yields CDR1 MNHEY and CDR2 SVGEGT. V lost 7 bases and J 3 bases, leaving 21 bases between the germline ends. This chain's CDR3 is CASILGLGVRDYGYTF. The CDR3 DNA reads TGTGCCAGCATCCTCGGCCTGGGGGTAAGGGACTATGGCTACACCTTC.